The 3 T cell receptor beta chains below were found in one sample sequenced in a study of patients with pleural tuberculosis. A single record per CDR3 protein comes from TCRdb applying MiXCR to the reads. The sample carries around 50,000 distinct CDR3 sequences, about 7.9% recorded once. These receptors all stem from a human donor with pleural tuberculosis.

This clonotype has at least ten counts. The rearrangement uses TRBV2 and TRBJ1-5; D remains unclear. V gave up 4 bases and J gave up 8 bases, with 6 bases separating them. Per germline, CDR1 SNHLY and CDR2 FYNNEI. The CDR3 sequence is 11 residues long. CDR3 bases: TGTGCCAGCAGTGCCGGAAAGCCCCAGCATTTT. It codes for CASSAGKPQHF.

This clonotype was seen ten or more times. The rearrangement uses TRBV11-1 and TRBJ1-5, with D unresolved. Trimming pared 1 base from V and 4 bases from J, leaving 2 bases between. This CDR3 is 12 amino acids long. The germline V gene has CDR1 SGHAT and CDR2 FQDESV (reference sequence). The CDR3 DNA is TGTGCCAGCAGCTTAGAGAATCAGCCCCAGCATTTT. It is translated as CASSLENQPQHF.

This clonotype occurred a few times. A read error may be the cause here, since a much bigger clone is one base away. The V gene is TRBV20-1, the J gene TRBJ2-3, with D uncertain. The germline gives CDR1 DFQATT, CDR2 SNEGSKA (reference sequence). V was trimmed by 6 bases and J by 10 bases, leaving 23 bases between them. The length of the CDR3 is 14 residues. The CDR3 DNA sequence: TGCAGTGCCCGAAAGAGTGGTTTCCACGATGCGCAGTATTTT. It codes for CSARKSGFHDAQYF.